Each of the 13 T cell receptor beta chains below was sequenced from the same sample in a study of T cell responses to AZD1222 COVID-19 vaccine. Assay: immunoSEQ multiplex PCR; the TCRdb copy retains only in-frame clones and omits some. This table has 160,000 or so clones, around nine tenths appearing once. Sequenced material: peripheral blood, taken on day 0 of AZD1222 vaccination. These TCRs come from an adult in good health.

This rearrangement joins TRBV2 to TRBJ2-5; no firm D call. The length of the CDR3 is 13 residues. V dropped 5 bases and J dropped 4 bases, with 11 bases sitting between them. Germline V gene data show CDR1 as SNHLY and CDR2 as FYNNEI. CDR3 in DNA: TGTGCCAGCAGTCAGCGAAGTGGAGAGACCCAGTACTTC. It codes for CASSQRSGETQYF.

The chain employs TRBV28 and TRBJ1-3, with TRBD1 as a possible D gene (5 bases). Germline V gives CDR1 MDHEN, CDR2 SYDVKM. The CDR3 length is 15 residues. The V and J ends lost 3 bases and 0 bases respectively, with 9 bases between them. CDR3 in amino acids: CASSLGRISGNTIYF. CDR3 DNA sequence: TGTGCCAGCAGTTTGGGACGGATCTCTGGAAACACCATATATTTT.

V gene TRBV5-1 combines with J gene TRBJ1-1; 7 bases fit TRBD1. Trimming removed 4 bases from V and 3 bases from J; junction bases left unmatched: 3. This CDR3 contains 13 residues. CDR1 is SGHRS and CDR2 is YFSETQ in the germline V gene. CDR3 sequence: CASSPTGDTEAFF. The CDR3 nucleotides are TGCGCCAGCAGCCCAACAGGGGACACTGAAGCTTTCTTT.

This rearrangement joins TRBV19 to TRBJ1-4; D is uncertain. Trimming pared 7 bases from V and 4 bases from J, leaving 16 bases between. Germline V lookup: CDR1 LNHDA, CDR2 SQIVND (reference sequence). This CDR3 has 15 residues. The CDR3 region is CASKNSDGLNEKLFF. The CDR3 region has the DNA TGTGCCAGTAAGAATTCGGACGGCCTTAATGAAAAACTGTTTTTT.

The J gene is TRBJ1-4, the V gene TRBV27; perhaps TRBD1 as D (6 bases). Trimming stripped 7 bases from V and 7 bases from J, with 16 bases between. The CDR3 spans 14 residues. The germline V gene has CDR1 MNHEY and CDR2 SMNVEV (reference sequence). CDR3 DNA sequence: TGTGCCAGCAAACAACAGGGACGGGGTGAAAAACTGTTTTTT. Its translation: CASKQQGRGEKLFF.

Regarding this clone: The identical CDR3 is also encoded by other nucleotide sequences in the sample. The chain links TRBV28 to TRBJ1-4; D is uncertain. The CDR3 consists of 14 residues. V gave up 3 bases and J gave up 2 bases, with 7 bases separating them. Germline values: CDR1 MDHEN, CDR2 SYDVKM. CDR3 in amino acids: CASSFPGTNEKLFF. CDR3 nucleotides: TGTGCCAGCAGTTTCCCGGGGACTAATGAAAAACTGTTTTTT.

The chain joins TRBV6-5 to TRBJ2-7, with a possible D match to TRBD1 (5 bases). V shed 0 bases and J shed 4 bases, with 13 bases lying between them. CDR1 is MNHEY and CDR2 is SVGAGI in the germline V gene. This CDR3 region has 15 residues. The CDR3, as DNA: TGTGCCAGCAGTTACTCCCCCTTGGCAGGGTACGAGCAGTACTTC. Encoded protein: CASSYSPLAGYEQYF.

The V call is TRBV4-3, the J call TRBJ2-7; no clear D gene. V lost 3 bases, J lost 0 bases, and 12 bases lay in between. This CDR3 region has 15 residues. The germline gives CDR1 LGHNA, CDR2 YSLEER. CDR3 DNA: TGCGCCAGCAGCCAGCTGGACCACGCCTCCTACGAGCAGTACTTC. The encoded protein is CASSQLDHASYEQYF.

The chain joins TRBV6-5 to TRBJ2-1; no clear D. V was pared by 6 bases and J by 6 bases, with 6 bases between. The CDR3 sequence is 11 residues long. Germline V lookup: CDR1 MNHEY, CDR2 SVGAGI. DNA of the CDR3: TGTGCCAGCAGCCAAGGCAATGAGCAGTTCTTC. This encodes CASSQGNEQFF.

The chain combines TRBV6-5 with TRBJ1-5, with 7 bases identical to TRBD1. The CDR3 sequence is 16 residues long. Germline V gives CDR1 MNHEY, CDR2 SVGAGI. V gave up 2 bases and J gave up 0 bases; unmatched junction bases: 4. CDR3 protein: CASSYAQGYSNQPQHF. The DNA for the CDR3 is TGTGCCAGCAGTTACGCACAGGGGTATAGCAATCAGCCCCAGCATTTT.

V is TRBV7-8 and J is TRBJ1-2, with 9 bases matching TRBD1. The CDR3 extends over 18 amino acids. J lost 4 bases, V lost 5 bases, and 17 bases had no gene match. Germline CDR1 SGHVS, CDR2 FQNEAQ. The CDR3 is CASSAVIVGQGEVYGYTF. The CDR3 bases are TGTGCCAGCAGCGCGGTTATTGTGGGACAGGGAGAGGTCTATGGCTACACCTTC. Filled out from reference TRBV7-8 and TRBJ1-2, the complete variable domain reads GAGVSQSPRYKVAKRGQDVALRCDPISGHVSLFWYQQALGQGPEFLTYFQNEAQLDKSGLPSDRFFAERPEGSVSTLKIQRTQQEDSAVYLCASSAVIVGQGEVYGYTFGSGTRLTVV.

The V call is TRBV15, the J call TRBJ2-1, with 16 bases matching TRBD2. Germline lookup yields CDR1 LNHNV and CDR2 YYDKDF (reference sequence). Losses at the gene ends were 0 bases for V and 15 bases for J; bases not matched to a gene: 8. There are 16 residues in the CDR3. CDR3 amino acids: CATSRDGGLAGGLRFF. DNA for the CDR3: TGTGCCACCAGCAGAGACGGGGGACTAGCGGGAGGGTTGCGGTTCTTC.

This clone is a singleton in its sample. One junction end disagrees with the germline gene, perhaps due to a read error. This rearrangement joins TRBV28 to TRBJ1-1; D uncertain. Germline loops: CDR1 MDHEN, CDR2 SYDVKM. This CDR3 comprises 14 residues. The CDR3 nucleotides are TGTGCCAGCAGCCCATCTTTGGGCCCCATCGGTTGTATCTTT. Its protein is CASSPSLGPIGCIF.